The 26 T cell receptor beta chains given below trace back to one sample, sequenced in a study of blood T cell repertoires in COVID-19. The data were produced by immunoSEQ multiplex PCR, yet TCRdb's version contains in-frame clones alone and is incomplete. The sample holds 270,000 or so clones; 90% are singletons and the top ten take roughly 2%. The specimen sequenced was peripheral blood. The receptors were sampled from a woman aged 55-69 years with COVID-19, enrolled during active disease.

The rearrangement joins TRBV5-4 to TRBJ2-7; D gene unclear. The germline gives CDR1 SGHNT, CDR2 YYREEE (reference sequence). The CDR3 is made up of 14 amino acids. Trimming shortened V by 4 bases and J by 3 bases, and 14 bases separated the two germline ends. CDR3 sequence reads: CASSLGSVNYEQYF. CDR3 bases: TGTGCCAGCAGCCTCGGGTCAGTAAACTACGAGCAGTACTTC.

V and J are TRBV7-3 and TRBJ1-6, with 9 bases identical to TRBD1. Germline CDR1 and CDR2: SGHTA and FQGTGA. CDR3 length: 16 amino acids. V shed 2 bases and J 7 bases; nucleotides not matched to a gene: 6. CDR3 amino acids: CASSLGPGQGNSPLHF. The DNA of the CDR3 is TGTGCCAGCAGCTTAGGGCCGGGACAGGGAAATTCACCCCTCCACTTT.

The CDR3 protein is CASSGSPTGVYGYTF. The CDR3, as DNA: TGTGCCAGCAGCGGTAGCCCGACAGGGGTCTATGGCTACACCTTC. V and J are TRBV7-2 and TRBJ1-2; 8 bases fit TRBD1. Germline CDR1 reads SGHTA; CDR2 reads FQGNSA. This CDR3 is built from 15 residues. The V gene end was trimmed by 5 bases and the J gene end by 4 bases; junction bases not matched to a gene: 9.

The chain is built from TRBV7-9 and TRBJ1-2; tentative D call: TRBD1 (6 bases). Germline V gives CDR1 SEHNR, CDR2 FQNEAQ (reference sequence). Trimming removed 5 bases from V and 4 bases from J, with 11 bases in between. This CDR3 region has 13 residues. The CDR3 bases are TGTGCCAGCAGCCAAGGACAGATCTATGGCTACACCTTC. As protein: CASSQGQIYGYTF.

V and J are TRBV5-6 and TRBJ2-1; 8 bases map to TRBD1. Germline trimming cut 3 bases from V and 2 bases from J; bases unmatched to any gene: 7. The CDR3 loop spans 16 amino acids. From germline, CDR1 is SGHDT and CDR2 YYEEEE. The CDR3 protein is CASSSTRTGTYNEQFF. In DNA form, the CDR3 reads TGTGCCAGCAGCTCTACCCGGACAGGGACCTACAATGAGCAGTTCTTC.

The chain's CDR3 is CASSYQYSYNSPLHF. Written as DNA, the CDR3 is TGCGCCAGCAGCTACCAGTACTCCTATAATTCACCCCTCCACTTT. This chain connects TRBV4-1 to TRBJ1-6; D gene unclear. This CDR3 comprises 15 residues. The V end was cut by 5 bases, the J end by 0 bases, with 8 bases between. CDR1 and CDR2 from the germline V gene are MGHRA and YSYEKL.

In nucleotides, the CDR3 is TGTGCCAGCAGTGGACGACTAGCGGGGGGGCCAGGTGAGCAGTTCTTC. It codes for CASSGRLAGGPGEQFF. J is TRBJ2-1 and V is TRBV6-1; 14 bases map to TRBD2. The CDR3 length is 16 residues. From germline, CDR1 is MNHNS and CDR2 SASEGT. With V trimmed by 4 bases and J by 9 bases, 8 bases remained unmatched.

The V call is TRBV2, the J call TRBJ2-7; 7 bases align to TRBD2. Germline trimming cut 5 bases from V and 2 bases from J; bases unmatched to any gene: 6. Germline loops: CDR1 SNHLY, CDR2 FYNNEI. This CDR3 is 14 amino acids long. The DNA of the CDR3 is TGTGCCAGCAGTCGGGGAGGGTTTACCTACGAGCAGTACTTC. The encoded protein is CASSRGGFTYEQYF.

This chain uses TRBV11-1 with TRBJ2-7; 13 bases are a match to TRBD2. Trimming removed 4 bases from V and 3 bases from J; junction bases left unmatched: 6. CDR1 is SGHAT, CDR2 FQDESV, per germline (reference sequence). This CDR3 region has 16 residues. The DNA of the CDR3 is TGTGCCAGCAGCTCTCCGACTAGCGGGGGGTTCTACGAGCAGTACTTC. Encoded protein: CASSSPTSGGFYEQYF.

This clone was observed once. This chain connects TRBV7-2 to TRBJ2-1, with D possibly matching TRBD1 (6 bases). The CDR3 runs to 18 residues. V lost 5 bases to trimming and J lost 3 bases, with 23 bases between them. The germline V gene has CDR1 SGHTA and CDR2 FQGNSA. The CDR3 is CASSRTVTTIGYYNEQFF. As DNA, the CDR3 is TGTGCCAGCAGCCGGACAGTCACTACCATAGGTTACTACAATGAGCAGTTCTTC.

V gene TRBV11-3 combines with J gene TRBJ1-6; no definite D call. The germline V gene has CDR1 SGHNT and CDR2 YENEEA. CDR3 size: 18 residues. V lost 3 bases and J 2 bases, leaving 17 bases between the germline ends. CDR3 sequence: CASSLPAWWRPYNSPLHF. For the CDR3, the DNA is TGTGCCAGCAGCTTGCCCGCCTGGTGGAGGCCCTATAATTCACCCCTCCACTTT. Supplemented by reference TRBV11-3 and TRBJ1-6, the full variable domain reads EAGVVQSPRYKIIEKKQPVAFWCNPISGHNTLYWYLQNLGQGPELLIRYENEEAVDDSQLPKDRFSAERLKGVDSTLKIQPAELGDSAVYLCASSLPAWWRPYNSPLHFGNGTRLTVT.

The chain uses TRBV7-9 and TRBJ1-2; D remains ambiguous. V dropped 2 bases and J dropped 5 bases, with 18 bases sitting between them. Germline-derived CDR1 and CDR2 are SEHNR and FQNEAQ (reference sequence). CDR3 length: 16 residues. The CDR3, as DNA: TGTGCCAGCAGCTTATTCGGGAAATCAAGAGAATATGGCTACACCTTC. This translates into CASSLFGKSREYGYTF.

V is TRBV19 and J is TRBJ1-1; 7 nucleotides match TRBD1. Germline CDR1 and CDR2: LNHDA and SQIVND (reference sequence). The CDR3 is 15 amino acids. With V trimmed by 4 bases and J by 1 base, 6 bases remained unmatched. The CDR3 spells CASSSPRTGNTEAFF. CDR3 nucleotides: TGTGCCAGTAGTAGCCCACGGACAGGGAACACTGAAGCTTTCTTT.

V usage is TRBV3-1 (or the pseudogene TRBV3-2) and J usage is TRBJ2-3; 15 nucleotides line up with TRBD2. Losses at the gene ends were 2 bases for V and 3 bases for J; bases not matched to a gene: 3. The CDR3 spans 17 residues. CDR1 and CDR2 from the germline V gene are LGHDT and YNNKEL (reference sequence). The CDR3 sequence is CASSQPGLAGGTDTQYF. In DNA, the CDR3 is TGTGCCAGCAGCCAACCCGGACTAGCGGGGGGGACAGATACGCAGTATTTT.

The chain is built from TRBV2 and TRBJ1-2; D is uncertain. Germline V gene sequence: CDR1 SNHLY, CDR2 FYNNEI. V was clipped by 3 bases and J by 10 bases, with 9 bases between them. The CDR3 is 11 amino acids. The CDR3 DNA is TGTGCCAGCAGTGACCAAGAGGTCTACACCTTC. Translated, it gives CASSDQEVYTF.

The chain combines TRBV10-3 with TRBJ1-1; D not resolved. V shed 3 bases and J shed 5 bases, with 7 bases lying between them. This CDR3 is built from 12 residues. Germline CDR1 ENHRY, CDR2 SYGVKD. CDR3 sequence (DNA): TGTGCCATCAGTGAAGGAGGGACTGAAGCTTTCTTT. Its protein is CAISEGGTEAFF.

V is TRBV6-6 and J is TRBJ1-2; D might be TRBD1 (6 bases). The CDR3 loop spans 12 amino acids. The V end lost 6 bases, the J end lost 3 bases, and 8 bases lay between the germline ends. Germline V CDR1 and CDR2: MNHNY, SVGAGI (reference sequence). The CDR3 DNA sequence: TGTGCCAGCAGGGACAGAGACTATGGCTACACCTTC. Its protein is CASRDRDYGYTF.

The CDR3 sequence: CASSLAGGRRNEQFF. DNA for the CDR3: TGTGCCAGCAGCCTAGCGGGGGGGCGGAGGAATGAGCAGTTCTTC. This chain uses TRBV5-6 with TRBJ2-1, with 12 positions matching TRBD2. CDR3 length equals 15 residues. V gave up 4 bases and J gave up 7 bases; unmatched junction bases: 6. Per the germline V gene, CDR1 is SGHDT and CDR2 is YYEEEE.

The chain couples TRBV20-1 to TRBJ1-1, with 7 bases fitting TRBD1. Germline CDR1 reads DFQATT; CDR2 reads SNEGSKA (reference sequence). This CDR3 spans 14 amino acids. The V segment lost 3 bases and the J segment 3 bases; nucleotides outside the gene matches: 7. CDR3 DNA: TGCAGTGCTAGTCCCCGGGACAGTTACACTGAAGCTTTCTTT. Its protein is CSASPRDSYTEAFF.

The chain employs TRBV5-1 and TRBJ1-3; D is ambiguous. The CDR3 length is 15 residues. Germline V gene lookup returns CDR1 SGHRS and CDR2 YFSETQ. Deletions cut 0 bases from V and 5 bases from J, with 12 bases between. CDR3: CASSLDDYGRNTIYF. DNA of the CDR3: TGCGCCAGCAGCTTGGATGACTACGGCCGAAACACCATATATTTT.

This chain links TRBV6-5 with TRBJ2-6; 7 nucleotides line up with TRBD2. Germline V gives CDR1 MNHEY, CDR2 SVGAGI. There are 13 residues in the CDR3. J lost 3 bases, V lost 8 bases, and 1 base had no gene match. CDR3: CASGRDGANVLTF. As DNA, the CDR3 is TGTGCCAGCGGGAGGGATGGGGCCAACGTCCTGACTTTC.

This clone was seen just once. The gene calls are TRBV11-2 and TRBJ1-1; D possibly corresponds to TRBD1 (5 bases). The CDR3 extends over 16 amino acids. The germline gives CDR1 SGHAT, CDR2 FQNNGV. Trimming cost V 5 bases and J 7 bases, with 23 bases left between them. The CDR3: CASSPARQSGFGEAFF. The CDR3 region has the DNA TGTGCCAGCAGCCCCGCTAGACAGTCAGGTTTCGGTGAAGCTTTCTTT.

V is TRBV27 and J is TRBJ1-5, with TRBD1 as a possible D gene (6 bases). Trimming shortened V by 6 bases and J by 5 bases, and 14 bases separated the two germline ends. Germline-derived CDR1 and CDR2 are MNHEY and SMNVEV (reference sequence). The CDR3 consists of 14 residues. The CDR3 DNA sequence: TGTGCCAGCAGGCGGGGGGGGCAGTATCAGCCCCAGCATTTT. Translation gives CASRRGGQYQPQHF.

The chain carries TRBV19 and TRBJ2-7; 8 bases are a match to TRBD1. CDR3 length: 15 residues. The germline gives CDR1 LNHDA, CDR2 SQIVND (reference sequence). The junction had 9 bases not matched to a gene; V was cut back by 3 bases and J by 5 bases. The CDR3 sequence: CASSMGAGGHDEQYF. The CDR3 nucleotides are TGTGCCAGTAGTATGGGGGCAGGGGGCCACGACGAGCAGTACTTC.

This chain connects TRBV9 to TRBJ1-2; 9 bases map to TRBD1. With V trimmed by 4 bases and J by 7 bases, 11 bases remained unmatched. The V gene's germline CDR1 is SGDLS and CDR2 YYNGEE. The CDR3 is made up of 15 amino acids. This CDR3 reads CASSPTGQGSSGYTF. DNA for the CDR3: TGTGCCAGCAGCCCCACCGGACAGGGGAGCTCTGGCTACACCTTC.

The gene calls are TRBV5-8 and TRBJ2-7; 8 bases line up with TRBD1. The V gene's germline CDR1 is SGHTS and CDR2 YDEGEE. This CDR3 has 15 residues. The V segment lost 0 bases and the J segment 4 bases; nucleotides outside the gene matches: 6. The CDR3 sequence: CASSLGARGLYEQYF. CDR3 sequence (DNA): TGTGCCAGCAGCTTGGGGGCCAGGGGGCTTTACGAGCAGTACTTC.